The present T cell receptor beta chain was sequenced within a study of shared clonotypes between healthy human individuals (TCRdb year 2020). Background on the whole study: A couple of women and three men aged 18 to 49 years were included in the cohort. To increase sequencing depth and limit assay-specific biases, different laboratories used diverse techniques to prepare libraries and sequence TCR repertoires. To estimate repertoire size and how much clonotype sharing occurs between individuals, the study deeply sequenced the blood TCR repertoires of five healthy adults. Each donor's leukapheresis produced roughly between roughly 0.85 and 10 billion PBMCs. Per donor, three plates each were used for CD4 naive and CD4 memory, two for CD8 naive, and one for CD8 memory. The paper as a whole reports these results and caveats: Pairwise subsampling led to the expectation that sequencing depth would affect the degree of clonotype sharing among donors. The small number of donors limited the genetic and exposure-history diversity represented. When a few donors were compared, the shared fraction of clonotypes was about 5% for naive CD4, 3.5% to 4% for naive CD8, more than 2% for memory CD4, and roughly 0.4% for memory CD8. Higher generation probabilities were observed for clonotypes shared by all four sorted-subset donors than for non-shared clonotypes. Estimated clonotype richness was generally larger for naive than for memory subsets. Sampling was limited to blood, and TCR repertoires in tissue likely differ from TCR repertoires in blood. Incomplete sequencing was indicated by rarefaction of sorted-subset datasets, despite the large sequencing depth.

The donors were healthy, HIV-negative adults who had no recently reported acute infections or vaccinations. Only Caucasian adults living in Nashville, Tennessee, USA were represented among the donors. CD4+ T cells were enriched by magnetic negative selection, after which naive cells were positively selected on CD45RA and the negative fraction was taken as the memory subset. After blood collection by leukapheresis, PBMCs were isolated using Ficoll-Histopaque density gradient centrifugation and then cryopreserved in the vapor phase of liquid nitrogen. Analytical flow cytometry was used to check the purity and quantity of every magnetically sorted T cell population. Genomic DNA was isolated from each sorted fraction and quantified by UV absorbance on a Nanodrop 2000c. Turning to this clone: The antigen this receptor binds is unknown. There are no base qualities to consult, and no much larger clone falls within one base. Other DNA variants within this sample encode the same CDR3.

Using the deep immunoSEQ assay, multiplex PCR amplified TCR CDR3 regions from genomic DNA. For each cell subset, the extracted genomic DNA was distributed evenly across all wells of several immunoSEQ 96-well plates, and each plate served as one replicate. Each replicate PCR for sorted subsets received around 210 ng genomic DNA, equal to 28,000 or so T cell genomes. The purified libraries were quantified using a Qubit 3.0 fluorometer, sized with a Bioanalyzer 2100, and then quantified again using the KAPA Library Quantification kit. Every immunoSEQ 96-well plate was sequenced on a separate single-read 150-cycle Illumina NextSeq 550 flow cell. For the original study's pipeline: Because the immunoSEQ output included only junctional sequences and no quality scores, the filtering could not be the same as the filtering used for full-length reads. Sequences were annotated with PyIR, a Python wrapper for IgBLAST v1.9, using IMGT germline references to assign V/J genes and CDR3. Any read was removed if the V/J assignment was weak (E-value above 1e-6), the CDR3 was missing, or the read contained stop codons, out-of-frame junctions, or ambiguous translated residues. A V3J clonotype was defined by an identical inferred V gene, J gene, and CDR3 amino acid sequence. Percentage overlap between repertoires was calculated by dividing the number of shared unique clonotypes by the size of the smaller repertoire. Three approaches were used to assess repertoire richness: RTK rarefaction, the Chao1 estimator, and Recon v2.1 estimates of unobserved clonotypes. For all TCRbeta clonotypes obtained by the gDNA method from four donors, generation probabilities were computed with OLGA. TCRdb obtained this table from immuneACCESS and retained in-frame rearrangements with V and J assigned. These tables miss some clones; where compared with another copy, unresolved V genes account for less than half of the shortfall, and the remainder is unexplained. The DNA was the basis for D and trimming; V, J and clone size are from that table. The table for this sample lists about 1.4 million clones; roughly 96% of them were counted only once. The ten largest make up about 1% of the sample.

The sequence was obtained from a man aged 25 to 40 in good health. The material sequenced was naive CD4+ T cells sorted from blood. The cell subset or site label of this sample denotes: CD45RA+ positively selected.

The DNA sequence follows: TGCGCCAGCAGTGAGGACAGCTCCTACGAGCAGTACTTC. Its translation is CASSEDSSYEQYF. The chain was built from TRBV10-1 and TRBJ2-7; the D gene is perhaps TRBD1, from 5 matching bases. V loses 2 bases of germline sequence and J loses 0 bases, and the interval between the two ends is 5 bases. As encoded in the germline V gene (reference sequence), CDR1 is WNHNN while CDR2 is SYGVQD. Including cysteine and phenylalanine, the CDR3 has 13 amino acids. Only the CDR3 portion is preserved as DNA: 39 bases, with reading frame beginning at the first base.